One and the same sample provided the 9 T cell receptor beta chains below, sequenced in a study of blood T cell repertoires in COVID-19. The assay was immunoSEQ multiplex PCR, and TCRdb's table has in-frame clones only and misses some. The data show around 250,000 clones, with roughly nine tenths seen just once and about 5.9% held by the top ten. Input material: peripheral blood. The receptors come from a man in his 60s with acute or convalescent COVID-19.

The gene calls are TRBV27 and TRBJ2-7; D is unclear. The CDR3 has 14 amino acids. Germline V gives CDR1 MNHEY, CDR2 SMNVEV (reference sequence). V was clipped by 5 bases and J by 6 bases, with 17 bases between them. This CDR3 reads CASSPSAAAGEQYF. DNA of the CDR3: TGTGCCAGCAGTCCTTCCGCGGCGGCTGGCGAGCAGTACTTC.

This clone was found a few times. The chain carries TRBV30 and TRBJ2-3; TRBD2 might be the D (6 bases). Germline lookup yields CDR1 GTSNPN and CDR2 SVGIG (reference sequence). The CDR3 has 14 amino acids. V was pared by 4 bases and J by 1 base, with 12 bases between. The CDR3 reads CAWITGGGTDTQYF. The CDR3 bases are TGTGCCTGGATTACGGGCGGGGGCACAGATACGCAGTATTTT.

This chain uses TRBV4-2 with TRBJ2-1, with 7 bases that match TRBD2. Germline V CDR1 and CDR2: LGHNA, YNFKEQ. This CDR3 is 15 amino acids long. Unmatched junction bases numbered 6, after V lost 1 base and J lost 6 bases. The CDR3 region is CASSQVGSGINEQFF. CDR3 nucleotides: TGTGCCAGCAGCCAAGTTGGAAGCGGGATCAATGAGCAGTTCTTC.

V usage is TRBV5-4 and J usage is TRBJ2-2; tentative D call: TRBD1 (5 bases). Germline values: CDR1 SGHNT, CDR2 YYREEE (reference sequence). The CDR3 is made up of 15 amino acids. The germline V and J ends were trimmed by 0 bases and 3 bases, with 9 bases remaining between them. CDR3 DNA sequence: TGTGCCAGCAGCTTGGACAGGCAATACACCGGGGAGCTGTTTTTT. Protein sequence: CASSLDRQYTGELFF.

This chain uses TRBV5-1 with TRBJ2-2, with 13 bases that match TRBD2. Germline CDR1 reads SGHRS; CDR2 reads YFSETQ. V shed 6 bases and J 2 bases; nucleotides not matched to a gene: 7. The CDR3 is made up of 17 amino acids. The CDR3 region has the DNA TGCGCCAGCACTGCGGGACTAGCGGGACACAACACCGGGGAGCTGTTTTTT. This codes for CASTAGLAGHNTGELFF.

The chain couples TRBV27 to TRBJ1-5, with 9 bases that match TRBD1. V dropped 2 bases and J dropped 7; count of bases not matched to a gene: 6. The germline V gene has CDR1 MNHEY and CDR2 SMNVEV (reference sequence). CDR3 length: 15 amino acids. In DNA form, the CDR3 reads TGTGCCAGCAGTTTAAACAGGGGGCGGGAACAGCCCCAGCATTTT. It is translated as CASSLNRGREQPQHF.

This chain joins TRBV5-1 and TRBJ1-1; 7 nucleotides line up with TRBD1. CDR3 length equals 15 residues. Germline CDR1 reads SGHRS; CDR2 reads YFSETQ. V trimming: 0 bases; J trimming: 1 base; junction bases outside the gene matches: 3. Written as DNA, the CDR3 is TGCGCCAGCAGCTTGGGACAGGGAGGGAACACTGAAGCTTTCTTT. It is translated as CASSLGQGGNTEAFF. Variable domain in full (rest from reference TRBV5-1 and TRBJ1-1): KAGVTQTPRYLIKTRGQQVTLSCSPISGHRSVSWYQQTPGQGLQFLFEYFSETQRNKGNFPGRFSGRQFSNSRSEMNVSTLELGDSALYLCASSLGQGGNTEAFFGQGTRLTVV.

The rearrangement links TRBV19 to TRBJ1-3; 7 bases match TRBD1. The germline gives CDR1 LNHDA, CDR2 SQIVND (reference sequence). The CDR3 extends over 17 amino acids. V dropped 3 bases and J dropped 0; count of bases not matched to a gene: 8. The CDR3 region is CASSIAGQLNSGNTIYF. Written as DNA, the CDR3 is TGTGCCAGTAGTATCGCGGGACAGCTAAACTCTGGAAACACCATATATTTT.

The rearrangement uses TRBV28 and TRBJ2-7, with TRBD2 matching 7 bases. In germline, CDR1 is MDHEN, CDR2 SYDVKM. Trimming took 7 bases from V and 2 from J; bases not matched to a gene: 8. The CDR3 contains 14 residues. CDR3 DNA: TGTGCCAGCAAAGGGCCTAGCGGACCCTACGAGCAGTACTTC. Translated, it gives CASKGPSGPYEQYF.